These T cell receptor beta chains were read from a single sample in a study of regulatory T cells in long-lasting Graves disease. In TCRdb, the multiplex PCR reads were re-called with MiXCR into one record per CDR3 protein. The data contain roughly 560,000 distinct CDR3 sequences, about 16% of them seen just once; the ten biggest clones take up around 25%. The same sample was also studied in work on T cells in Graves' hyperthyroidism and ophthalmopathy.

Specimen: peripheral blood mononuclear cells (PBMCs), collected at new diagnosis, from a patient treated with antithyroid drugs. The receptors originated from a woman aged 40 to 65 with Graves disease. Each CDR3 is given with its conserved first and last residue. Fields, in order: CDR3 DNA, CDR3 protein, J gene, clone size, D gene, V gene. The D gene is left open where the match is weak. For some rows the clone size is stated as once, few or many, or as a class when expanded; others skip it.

DNA: TGTGCCAGCAGCTACCAGACAGGGACCTACGAGCAGTACTTC
CDR3: CASSYQTGTYEQYF
J: TRBJ2-7
size: -
D: TRBD1
V: TRBV7-9

DNA: TGTGCCAGCAGTGCCGACAGGGGGGCCTACAATGAGCAGTTCTTC
CDR3: CASSADRGAYNEQFF
J: TRBJ2-1
size: many
D: TRBD1
V: TRBV27

DNA: TGTGCCAGCAGCCCCCAAACTAGCGGGGGAAAAGAGACCCAGTACTTC
CDR3: CASSPQTSGGKETQYF
J: TRBJ2-5
size: few
D: TRBD2
V: TRBV7-9

DNA: TGTGCTAGTGGTTTGGGCTGGGGCGACACCTTC
CDR3: CASGLGWGDTF
J: TRBJ1-2
size: many
D: -
V: TRBV12-5

DNA: TGTGCCATCACTGAAGGGACAGGGGGCTCACCCCTCCACTTT
CDR3: CAITEGTGGSPLHF
J: TRBJ1-6
size: many
D: TRBD1
V: TRBV10-3

DNA: TGTGCCAGCAGTCGGAGGACTAATGAAAAACTGTTTTTT
CDR3: CASSRRTNEKLFF
J: TRBJ1-4
size: -
D: -
V: TRBV6-5

DNA: TGCGCCAGCAGCGGACCTAGCGGGTCAAGGGAGACCCAGTACTTC
CDR3: CASSGPSGSRETQYF
J: TRBJ2-5
size: -
D: TRBD2
V: TRBV5-1

DNA: TGTGCCAGCAGCCAAGATCATCAGGGATGGGGCTACACCTTC
CDR3: CASSQDHQGWGYTF
J: TRBJ1-2
size: few
D: -
V: TRBV3-1

DNA: TGCGCCAGCAGCGAATTAGGGGCGCGCGGGAGCGAGCAGTACTTC
CDR3: CASSELGARGSEQYF
J: TRBJ2-7
size: -
D: TRBD2
V: TRBV5-1

DNA: TGCGCCAGCAGCACATCGACAGGGTTATCACCCCTCCACTTT
CDR3: CASSTSTGLSPLHF
J: TRBJ1-6
size: -
D: TRBD1
V: TRBV10-2

DNA: TGTGCCAGCAGACAAAACGCACTACCCAAAACGAACACCGGGGAGCTGTTTTTT
CDR3: CASRQNALPKTNTGELFF
J: TRBJ2-2
size: many
D: -
V: TRBV11-2

DNA: TGCAGTGCAGCTTCCACCAGGGGAGAGCTATATGGCTACACCTTC
CDR3: CSAASTRGELYGYTF
J: TRBJ1-2
size: few
D: -
V: TRBV20-1

DNA: TGTGCCAGCAGTGAAGCCGGGACAGGGGGGTACGAGCAGTACTTC
CDR3: CASSEAGTGGYEQYF
J: TRBJ2-7
size: -
D: TRBD1
V: TRBV6-1

DNA: TGTGCCAGCAGTCCGGGACTAGCGGAAAGGGCAGATACGCAGTATTTT
CDR3: CASSPGLAERADTQYF
J: TRBJ2-3
size: many
D: TRBD2
V: TRBV12-3/TRBV12-4

DNA: TGTGCCAGCAGGTTACAGGGGAGCTCCTACAATGAGCAGTTCTTC
CDR3: CASRLQGSSYNEQFF
J: TRBJ2-1
size: many
D: TRBD1
V: TRBV2

DNA: TGTGCCAGCAGCCAACGAGGGACTAGCGGGGGCCGGGGGACCGGGGAGCTGTTTTTT
CDR3: CASSQRGTSGGRGTGELFF
J: TRBJ2-2
size: few
D: TRBD2
V: TRBV5-4

DNA: TGTGCCAGCAGCTTCGGACAGGCTTCCTATGGCTACACCTTC
CDR3: CASSFGQASYGYTF
J: TRBJ1-2
size: many
D: TRBD1
V: TRBV11-2

DNA: TGTGCCAGCAGCCAAGCGTCAGGAGCGGTTGGGAATGAGCAGTTCTTC
CDR3: CASSQASGAVGNEQFF
J: TRBJ2-1
size: -
D: -
V: TRBV3-1

DNA: TGTTCATGGGGGGTTACCTACGAGCAGTACTTC
CDR3: CSWGVTYEQYF
J: TRBJ2-7
size: -
D: -
V: TRBV2

DNA: TGTGCCAGCAGCTCCAGGACCAATGAGCAGTTCTTC
CDR3: CASSSRTNEQFF
J: TRBJ2-1
size: many
D: -
V: TRBV7-6

DNA: TGTGCCACCAGTGACGGGACTAACTATGGCTACACCTTC
CDR3: CATSDGTNYGYTF
J: TRBJ1-2
size: -
D: -
V: TRBV24-1

DNA: TGCGCCAGCAGCCAAGATCTCGACACAGATACGCAGTATTTT
CDR3: CASSQDLDTDTQYF
J: TRBJ2-3
size: -
D: -
V: TRBV4-1

DNA: TGTGCCACCAGCGGGAGCAAGCAGTTCTTC
CDR3: CATSGSKQFF
J: TRBJ2-1
size: -
D: -
V: TRBV15

DNA: TGTGCCAGCAGTCGGGCCGGAGACCTCATGAACACTGAAGCTTTCTTT
CDR3: CASSRAGDLMNTEAFF
J: TRBJ1-1
size: many
D: -
V: TRBV6-1

DNA: TGTGCCAGCAGCCGCGGACAAACCCAAGGAGAGACCCAGTACTTC
CDR3: CASSRGQTQGETQYF
J: TRBJ2-5
size: few
D: -
V: TRBV7-9

DNA: TGTGCCAGCAGGCTACTAACGACGCATAGGTATTTT
CDR3: CASRLLTTHRYF
J: TRBJ2-3
size: -
D: -
V: TRBV6-1

DNA: TGCAGTGCTAGAGGGATAGGATTGACCGAAAACTATGGCTACACCTTC
CDR3: CSARGIGLTENYGYTF
J: TRBJ1-2
size: -
D: -
V: TRBV20-1

DNA: TGTGCCAGCAGTGGCTGGACAGGGGGAAACGGCTACACCTTC
CDR3: CASSGWTGGNGYTF
J: TRBJ1-2
size: few
D: TRBD1
V: TRBV28

DNA: TGTGCCAGCAGCTCTCAGAGGAATGAGCAGTTCTTC
CDR3: CASSSQRNEQFF
J: TRBJ2-1
size: few
D: -
V: TRBV13

DNA: TGTGCCAGCAGCCACAGACAGGGGCGGGCAGATACGCAGTATTTT
CDR3: CASSHRQGRADTQYF
J: TRBJ2-3
size: few
D: TRBD1
V: TRBV3-1

DNA: TGCAGTGCGAGTGGAGGGGGGATAGATACGCAGTATTTT
CDR3: CSASGGGIDTQYF
J: TRBJ2-3
size: many
D: -
V: TRBV20-1

DNA: TGTGCCACGGGGGACTGGATGAACACTGAAGCTTTCTTT
CDR3: CATGDWMNTEAFF
J: TRBJ1-1
size: -
D: -
V: TRBV11-3

DNA: TGTGCCAGCAGCCCGTTTAGAGGGGGAGCTAACTATGGCTACACCTTC
CDR3: CASSPFRGGANYGYTF
J: TRBJ1-2
size: many
D: -
V: TRBV11-2

DNA: TGTGCCAGCAGAACAAGGTCGAACACTGAAGCTTTCTTT
CDR3: CASRTRSNTEAFF
J: TRBJ1-1
size: many
D: -
V: TRBV12-3/TRBV12-4

DNA: TGTGCCGGCAGCCAGACAGAAGCTTACGAGCAGTACTTC
CDR3: CAGSQTEAYEQYF
J: TRBJ2-7
size: few
D: -
V: TRBV3-1

DNA: TGCAGCGTTGAACATCCCGGACAGGCCAACTATGGCTACACCTTC
CDR3: CSVEHPGQANYGYTF
J: TRBJ1-2
size: many
D: TRBD1
V: TRBV29-1

DNA: TGTGCCAGCAGTTTATCAGGGAGGCCAGGGCGGTGGGTAAGACCCGGAGAGACCCAGTACTTC
CDR3: CASSLSGRPGRWVRPGETQYF
J: TRBJ2-5
size: few
D: -
V: TRBV13

DNA: TGTGCCAGCAGAGAGACAGGGAAAAATTCACCCCTCCACTTT
CDR3: CASRETGKNSPLHF
J: TRBJ1-6
size: many
D: TRBD1
V: TRBV12-3/TRBV12-4

DNA: TGTGCCAGCAGCCAAGGGTACAGGGCCGCCTACGAGCAGTACTTC
CDR3: CASSQGYRAAYEQYF
J: TRBJ2-7
size: few
D: -
V: TRBV14

DNA: TGTGCCAGCAGCCGCCGGGACGAAGGAAACACCATATATTTT
CDR3: CASSRRDEGNTIYF
J: TRBJ1-3
size: many
D: -
V: TRBV12-3/TRBV12-4

DNA: TGTGCCAGCAGTTTCAGGACAGGGGGATCCGACTATGGCTACACCTTC
CDR3: CASSFRTGGSDYGYTF
J: TRBJ1-2
size: few
D: TRBD1
V: TRBV6-2/TRBV6-3

DNA: TGTGCCACCAGCGAGTGGGGCAATCAGCCCCAGCATTTT
CDR3: CATSEWGNQPQHF
J: TRBJ1-5
size: once
D: -
V: TRBV15

DNA: TGTGCCAGTCTGCCCGGTAGCTCTGGGGCCAACGTCCTGACTTTC
CDR3: CASLPGSSGANVLTF
J: TRBJ2-6
size: -
D: -
V: TRBV28

DNA: TGTGCCAGCAGCCAAGGCCCACAGACTAACTATGGCTACACCTTC
CDR3: CASSQGPQTNYGYTF
J: TRBJ1-2
size: once
D: -
V: TRBV3-1

DNA: TGTGCCTGGAGTAGTAGCGGGAGGGGAGATACGCAGTATTTT
CDR3: CAWSSSGRGDTQYF
J: TRBJ2-3
size: many
D: TRBD2
V: TRBV30

DNA: TGTGCCAGCAGTTCCTTGCGGGGACTAGGAAGCTCCTACAATGAGCAGTTCTTC
CDR3: CASSSLRGLGSSYNEQFF
J: TRBJ2-1
size: few
D: TRBD2
V: TRBV28

DNA: TGTGCCAGCAGCTTCCGGACGCAGGGGGCAGGGGAAAAACTGTTTTTT
CDR3: CASSFRTQGAGEKLFF
J: TRBJ1-4
size: many
D: TRBD1
V: TRBV13

DNA: TGTGCCAGCCGCCGAGGTGGGAGCACAGATACGCAGTATTTT
CDR3: CASRRGGSTDTQYF
J: TRBJ2-3
size: many
D: -
V: TRBV12-3/TRBV12-4

DNA: TGTGCCAGCAGCTTCGGACAGGTAGTGGATGGCTACACCTTC
CDR3: CASSFGQVVDGYTF
J: TRBJ1-2
size: few
D: TRBD1
V: TRBV7-2

DNA: TGTGCCAGTACCGGGGGGGAAGGCTACACCTTC
CDR3: CASTGGEGYTF
J: TRBJ1-2
size: many
D: -
V: TRBV7-9

DNA: TGTGCCAGCAGTTTCCCGGGGGGGGATGAGCAGTTCTTC
CDR3: CASSFPGGDEQFF
J: TRBJ2-1
size: few
D: TRBD2
V: TRBV28

DNA: TGTGCCAGCACCTCCCTCAATCAGCCCCAGCATTTT
CDR3: CASTSLNQPQHF
J: TRBJ1-5
size: -
D: -
V: TRBV7-9

DNA: TGCAGCGTGGAAGGGGGTGCTGAAAAACTGTTTTTT
CDR3: CSVEGGAEKLFF
J: TRBJ1-4
size: -
D: -
V: TRBV29-1

DNA: TGTGCTAGTTCACTTAGGACAGGGGACGCCTACGAGCAGTACTTC
CDR3: CASSLRTGDAYEQYF
J: TRBJ2-7
size: many
D: TRBD1
V: TRBV12-5

DNA: TGTGGAACCAACCAAAACTATGGCTACACCTTC
CDR3: CGTNQNYGYTF
J: TRBJ1-2
size: few
D: -
V: TRBV30

DNA: TGCGCCAGCAGCCAACCAGGAGAAACCGAGCAGTACTTC
CDR3: CASSQPGETEQYF
J: TRBJ2-7
size: -
D: -
V: TRBV4-1

DNA: TGCGCCAGCAGGTTCGGGACAGGCCCTAATTCACCCCTCCACTTT
CDR3: CASRFGTGPNSPLHF
J: TRBJ1-6
size: few
D: TRBD1
V: TRBV5-1

DNA: TGCAGTGCTAGAGATACCCAGGGGCGTAACACCATATATTTT
CDR3: CSARDTQGRNTIYF
J: TRBJ1-3
size: -
D: -
V: TRBV20-1

DNA: TGTGCCAGCAGTGAACAGGAGAACACTGAAGCTTTCTTT
CDR3: CASSEQENTEAFF
J: TRBJ1-1
size: many
D: -
V: TRBV2